This T cell receptor beta chain stems from a study of early T cells in non-severe SARS-CoV-2 infection. TCRdb re-called the 5' RACE reads through MiXCR, storing one row per CDR3 protein. Of tens of thousands of distinct CDR3 sequences in the sample, under 15% were seen once. This clonotype turned up a few times. V lost 4 bases, J lost 8 bases, and 20 bases lay in between. The CDR3 has 16 residues. Germline CDR1 is SEHNR and CDR2 is FQNEAQ (reference sequence). V and J are TRBV7-9 and TRBJ2-2; D gene ambiguous. The receptor was isolated from an adult who was a healthcare worker with PCR-confirmed SARS-CoV-2 infection or an uninfected control (not recorded which). Sequences were obtained from whole blood. The CDR3 bases are TGTGCCAGCAGCTCCCGCCCCCCCGGCCCCGGGGGGGAGCTGTTTTTT. Translated, it gives CASSSRPPGPGGELFF.